These 5 T cell receptor beta chains were all obtained from the same sample, sequenced in a study of shared clonotypes between healthy human individuals. Assay: immunoSEQ multiplex PCR; the TCRdb copy retains only in-frame clones and omits some. The repertoire holds fewer than 3 million clones, with under 95% as singletons. Material: naive CD4+ T cells from PBMCs. The sample's subset: CD45RA+ positively selected. Source of these receptors: a man aged 18 to 29 in good health. Some clones in this sample may be carry-over from other donors' samples.

This rearrangement joins TRBV7-9 to TRBJ2-7; D call uncertain. The germline V and J ends were trimmed by 1 base and 3 bases, with 4 bases remaining between them. The CDR3 consists of 12 residues. Germline assignment: CDR1 SEHNR and CDR2 FQNEAQ (reference sequence). The chain's CDR3 is CASSLDDYEQYF. The CDR3 DNA reads TGTGCCAGCAGCTTAGATGACTACGAGCAGTACTTC.

In regard to this clone: Other DNA sequences within the sample encode an identical CDR3. This chain uses TRBV5-1 with TRBJ1-3; possible D gene TRBD1, 6 bases. The CDR3 runs 14 residues. V shed 3 bases and J shed 0 bases, with 7 bases lying between them. Germline V gives CDR1 SGHRS, CDR2 YFSETQ. Written as DNA, the CDR3 is TGCGCCAGCAGCTCACAGGGCTCTGGAAACACCATATATTTT. Its protein is CASSSQGSGNTIYF. Combining the CDR3 with reference TRBV5-1 and TRBJ1-3 gives the whole variable domain KAGVTQTPRYLIKTRGQQVTLSCSPISGHRSVSWYQQTPGQGLQFLFEYFSETQRNKGNFPGRFSGRQFSNSRSEMNVSTLELGDSALYLCASSSQGSGNTIYFGEGSWLTVV.

The chain couples TRBV5-6 to TRBJ1-1; D is uncertain. With 0 bases removed from V and 3 bases from J, the gap between germline ends came to 12 bases. This CDR3 has 15 amino acids. Germline V gives CDR1 SGHDT, CDR2 YYEEEE. In DNA form, the CDR3 reads TGTGCCAGCAGCTTGGCTTCGGCCGGGGACACTGAAGCTTTCTTT. It codes for CASSLASAGDTEAFF.

The chain couples TRBV11-2 to TRBJ1-2, with D hard to call. CDR3 length: 15 residues. Germline CDR1 and CDR2: SGHAT and FQNNGV. Trimming stripped 2 bases from V and 2 bases from J, with 12 bases between. The CDR3 here is CASSLFTLGNYGYTF. DNA of the CDR3: TGTGCCAGCAGCTTATTTACGTTGGGGAACTATGGCTACACCTTC.

This chain uses TRBV19 with TRBJ1-3; D may be TRBD1 (6 bases). CDR1 and CDR2 (germline): LNHDA, SQIVND (reference sequence). The CDR3 covers 16 residues. Trimming shortened V by 5 bases and J by 1 base, and 15 bases separated the two germline ends. The chain's CDR3 is CASSSPGGASGNTIYF. The DNA for the CDR3 is TGTGCCAGTAGTTCCCCCGGGGGGGCTTCTGGAAACACCATATATTTT.